One sample yielded the 21 T cell receptor beta chains listed below, sequenced in a study of shared clonotypes between healthy human individuals. Produced via immunoSEQ multiplex PCR; TCRdb's table is partial and in-frame only. The sample includes approximately 740,000 clones, 74% of them seen just once. Input material: memory CD4+ T cells sorted from blood. Subset here: CD45RA-negative fraction. These TCRs come from a woman aged 30 to 39 in good health.

Remarks on this clone: This CDR3 is also generated by other DNA sequences in the sample. This chain uses TRBV2 with TRBJ2-2; 8 positions match TRBD2. J lost 1 base, V lost 7 bases, and 5 bases had no gene match. The V gene's germline CDR1 is SNHLY and CDR2 FYNNEI. The CDR3 length is 15 residues. The CDR3, as DNA: TGTGCCAGCAAGCGAACTAGCGGGAACACCGGGGAGCTGTTTTTT. It translates to CASKRTSGNTGELFF.

This clone was counted a few times. The J gene is TRBJ1-2, the V gene TRBV4-1; unclear D gene. The V and J ends lost 3 bases and 7 bases respectively, with 6 bases between them. CDR1 is MGHRA, CDR2 YSYEKL, per germline. The CDR3 spans 11 residues. CDR3 sequence (DNA): TGCGCCAGCAGCCAGGCGGGTGGCTACACCTTC. Translation: CASSQAGGYTF.

This chain uses TRBV7-9 with TRBJ1-2, with D perhaps TRBD1 (5 bases). The germline CDR1 and CDR2 sequences are SEHNR and FQNEAQ (reference sequence). The CDR3 is 14 residues long. V gave up 5 bases and J gave up 1 base, with 11 bases separating them. The CDR3 DNA is TGTGCCAGCAGCCCGACAGCCTATAACTATGGCTACACCTTC. It yields the protein CASSPTAYNYGYTF.

This clone has just a few counts. J is TRBJ2-2 and V is TRBV12-5; weak D call: TRBD2 (6 bases). The ends were cut back, 7 bases at V and 6 bases at J, with 15 bases in the middle. CDR3 length: 14 amino acids. Germline-derived CDR1 and CDR2 are LGHNT and FRNRAP. The CDR3, as DNA: TGTGCTAGTGCCCACGCCGAGCGGGCCGGGGAGCTGTTTTTT. It specifies CASAHAERAGELFF.

This clone was observed a single time. The gene calls are TRBV5-1 and TRBJ2-3; TRBD2 matches 15 bases. Germline CDR1 SGHRS, CDR2 YFSETQ. V was pared by 4 bases and J by 1 base, with 10 bases of the junction left unmatched. The CDR3 length is 19 residues. Written as DNA, the CDR3 is TGCGCCAGCAGCCTACTCCCGGGACTAGCGGGAGGTGGCACAGATACGCAGTATTTT. Translation: CASSLLPGLAGGGTDTQYF.

This chain links TRBV7-9 with TRBJ2-3, with TRBD2 as a possible D gene (5 bases). This CDR3 contains 14 residues. Germline CDR1 reads SEHNR; CDR2 reads FQNEAQ (reference sequence). V lost 4 bases and J lost 1, with 9 bases in between. The CDR3 DNA sequence: TGTGCCAGCAGCTCCGGACTGCGCACAGATACGCAGTATTTT. Residues: CASSSGLRTDTQYF. The full variable domain, rest sourced from reference TRBV7-9 and TRBJ2-3, is DTGVSQNPRHKITKRGQNVTFRCDPISEHNRLYWYRQTLGQGPEFLTYFQNEAQLEKSRLLSDRFSAERPKGSFSTLEIQRTEQGDSAMYLCASSSGLRTDTQYFGPGTRLTVL.

The gene calls are TRBV5-6 and TRBJ1-5; 7 bases are shared with TRBD1. The CDR3 length is 15 residues. Germline V lookup: CDR1 SGHDT, CDR2 YYEEEE. J lost 4 bases, V lost 6 bases, and 10 bases had no gene match. CDR3 amino acids: CASNRRGRGNQPQHF. In DNA form, the CDR3 reads TGTGCCAGCAATAGAAGGGGCAGGGGGAATCAGCCCCAGCATTTT.

The chain couples TRBV5-1 to TRBJ2-7, with 8 bases that match TRBD2. This CDR3 region has 14 residues. The junction had 8 bases not matched to a gene; V was cut back by 7 bases and J by 2 bases. CDR1 SGHRS and CDR2 YFSETQ come from the germline V gene. CDR3 nucleotides: TGCGCCAGCGCCCCTGCGGGAGGCCCCTACGAGCAGTACTTC. Protein product: CASAPAGGPYEQYF.

The chain combines TRBV11-2 with TRBJ1-1; D might be TRBD1 (6 bases). The CDR3 is 15 residues long. V was cut by 0 bases and J by 4 bases, with 12 bases left in between. CDR1 SGHAT and CDR2 FQNNGV come from the germline V gene. CDR3 in amino acids: CASSLDGGRITEAFF. CDR3 DNA sequence: TGTGCCAGCAGCTTAGATGGGGGCCGGATCACTGAAGCTTTCTTT.

This chain connects TRBV6-6 to TRBJ2-6; D unclear. CDR1 MNHNY and CDR2 SVGAGI come from the germline V gene (reference sequence). Trimming took 0 bases from V and 2 from J, leaving 5 bases between them. The CDR3 length is 15 residues. CDR3 residues: CASSYSVAGANVLTF. The CDR3 region has the DNA TGTGCCAGCAGTTACTCCGTTGCTGGGGCCAACGTCCTGACTTTC.

CDR3 nucleotide sequence: TGCGCCAGCAGCTGGGACGGGCCTCACAATGAGCAGTTCTTC. This gives the protein CASSWDGPHNEQFF. The chain combines TRBV5-1 with TRBJ2-1; either TRBD1 or TRBD2 may fit D (5 bases each). This CDR3 contains 14 residues. The ends were cut back, 3 bases at V and 5 bases at J, with 12 bases in the middle. Germline CDR1 reads SGHRS; CDR2 reads YFSETQ.

The rearrangement uses TRBV2 and TRBJ2-3; D not certain. The V end lost 7 bases, the J end lost 4 bases, and 9 bases lay between the germline ends. Germline-derived CDR1 and CDR2 are SNHLY and FYNNEI. The CDR3 has 12 amino acids. CDR3 sequence reads: CASTSDADTQYF. As DNA, the CDR3 is TGTGCCAGCACGTCGGATGCAGATACGCAGTATTTT.

In this sample, this clone turned up a few times. The chain uses TRBV28 and TRBJ2-6; no clear D gene. V lost 8 bases and J 4 bases, leaving 15 bases between the germline ends. Germline CDR1 is MDHEN and CDR2 is SYDVKM. The CDR3 spans 15 residues. CDR3 DNA: TGTGCCAGCTGTGGCGTGGGATCAGGGGCCAACGTCCTGACTTTC. This translates into CASCGVGSGANVLTF.

The CDR3 loop is CASSARGLNYGYTF. CDR3 in DNA: TGTGCCAGCAGTGCCCGGGGGCTGAACTATGGCTACACCTTC. The chain links TRBV2 to TRBJ1-2; TRBD1 might be the D (6 bases). The CDR3 totals 14 residues. The germline V gene encodes CDR1 SNHLY and CDR2 FYNNEI. Trimming cost V 4 bases and J 2 bases, with 11 bases left between them.

The chain couples TRBV7-9 to TRBJ1-2; possible D gene TRBD1, 6 bases. There are 12 residues in the CDR3. From germline, CDR1 is SEHNR and CDR2 FQNEAQ (reference sequence). V was cut by 3 bases and J by 8 bases, with 10 bases left in between. The CDR3 sequence: CASSFSGDGYTF. As DNA, the CDR3 is TGTGCCAGCAGCTTTTCAGGGGACGGCTACACCTTC.

Details on this clone: This CDR3 is also generated by other DNA sequences in the sample. V is TRBV6-1 and J is TRBJ2-7; either TRBD1 or TRBD2 may fit D (5 bases each). Germline loops: CDR1 MNHNS, CDR2 SASEGT. The CDR3 contains 13 residues. V was pared by 6 bases and J by 0 bases, with 9 bases between. The CDR3 sequence is CASRGTVSYEQYF. In DNA, the CDR3 is TGTGCCAGCAGGGGGACGGTCTCCTACGAGCAGTACTTC.

This clone was detected once. The rearrangement uses TRBV19 and TRBJ2-5; 11 nucleotides line up with TRBD2. CDR3 length: 14 amino acids. The V segment lost 4 bases and the J segment 5 bases; nucleotides outside the gene matches: 3. Germline CDR1 reads LNHDA; CDR2 reads SQIVND (reference sequence). The CDR3 reads CASSTASGRETQYF. CDR3 nucleotides: TGTGCCAGTAGTACCGCTAGCGGGAGGGAGACCCAGTACTTC. The full variable domain, with the rest looked up from reference TRBV19 and TRBJ2-5, is DGGITQSPKYLFRKEGQNVTLSCEQNLNHDAMYWYRQDPGQGLRLIYYSQIVNDFQKGDIAEGYSVSREKKESFPLTVTSAQKNPTAFYLCASSTASGRETQYFGPGTRLLVL.

This chain joins TRBV29-1 and TRBJ2-2; D remains unclear. CDR1 and CDR2 from the germline V gene are SQVTM and ANQGSEA. The CDR3 consists of 13 residues. The V end was cut by 0 bases, the J end by 9 bases, with 11 bases between. The CDR3 DNA reads as TGCAGCGTTGAAGATCCGCCAGGTCGGGAGCTGTTTTTT. Its protein product is CSVEDPPGRELFF.

The DNA of the CDR3 is TGTGCCAGCAGTTACCCGGGACAGGGCGGAAACACCATATATTTT. Protein sequence: CASSYPGQGGNTIYF. The chain uses TRBV6-6 and TRBJ1-3; TRBD1 matches at 9 bases. The CDR3 length is 15 residues. The germline V gene encodes CDR1 MNHNY and CDR2 SVGAGI (reference sequence). V was clipped by 2 bases and J by 4 bases; unmatched bases: 3.

The table lists this clone with a few counts. The chain recombines TRBV29-1 with TRBJ2-2; 7 nucleotides agree with TRBD2. This CDR3 spans 13 amino acids. The germline V gene encodes CDR1 SQVTM and CDR2 ANQGSEA. V was pared by 6 bases and J by 5 bases, with 6 bases of the junction left unmatched. The CDR3 DNA reads TGCAGCGTCAGGGAGGGAGGAACCGGGGAGCTGTTTTTT. It specifies CSVREGGTGELFF.

This clone has only a few counts. The chain couples TRBV6-5 to TRBJ2-5; D remains unclear. This CDR3 has 14 amino acids. V was cut by 3 bases and J by 5 bases, with 13 bases left in between. From germline, CDR1 is MNHEY and CDR2 SVGAGI. The CDR3, as DNA: TGTGCCAGCAGTTATGTTCAAAGGGTGGAGACCCAGTACTTC. This sequence encodes CASSYVQRVETQYF.